This T cell receptor (beta chain) was found in a study of regulatory T cells in long-lasting Graves disease. Whole-study results and caveats: Persistent Graves' patients had lower TCR diversity than newly diagnosed ones.

With iRepertoire HTBI primers and Arm-PCR of CDR3 regions, TCR beta libraries were built. TCRdb recomputed calls from the multiplex PCR reads with MiXCR, one row per CDR3 protein. This table holds roughly 360,000 distinct CDR3 sequences, 12% found once. This clonotype was observed many times. Its antigen remains unknown. Time point defined: newly diagnosed GD, antithyroid drugs for less than 3 months. PBMCs provided the RNA from which the TCR library was made. The germline gives CDR1 LGHNA, CDR2 YSLEER. This CDR3 region has 16 residues. Trimming removed 1 base from V and 6 bases from J, with 15 bases in between. These records were also assigned to another study, of T cells in Graves' hyperthyroidism and ophthalmopathy.

The sequences come from peripheral blood mononuclear cells (PBMCs), collected at new diagnosis, from a patient treated with antithyroid drugs. This chain links TRBV4-3 with TRBJ2-2; D gene uncertain. This TCR derives from a woman between 18 and 30 years old with Graves disease. In DNA, the CDR3 is TGCGCCAGCAGCCAAGGATGGGCACCGCCCTCCGGGGAGCTGTTTTTT. This encodes CASSQGWAPPSGELFF.